This T cell receptor (beta chain) was identified in a study of T cells after yellow fever vaccination. Details on this clonotype: No antigen is known for it. Germline is not matched at one junction end, which may reflect a read error.

Findings and limits, study-wide: Though it reached lower strength, the secondary response hit its peak faster, day 5 versus 15. Among primary-vaccination clones, most reappeared after the booster, at 95% to 96% for CD4 and around 91% for CD8.

Germline assignment: CDR1 SQVTM and CDR2 ANQGSEA. The CDR3 has 12 residues. As TCR cDNA was made by 5'RACE template switching, a universal primer site and UMIs were added. TCRdb analysed the 5' RACE reads with MiXCR anew, one entry per CDR3 protein. The data contain about 240,000 distinct CDR3 sequences, about 3.9% of them singletons. Sequenced material: PBMCs, taken 15 days after the yellow fever booster vaccination. The clonotype was recovered from a man aged 18 to 29 who received the YFV17D yellow fever vaccine. The chain is built from TRBV29-1 and TRBJ2-5, with a weak D call TRBD2 (5 bases). CDR3 bases: TGCAGCGTTGAATACGCTGGGGAGACCCACTACTTC. Translated, it gives CSVEYAGETHYF.